This T cell receptor beta chain stems from a study of T-cell reconstitution after alpha-beta-depleted transplantation in children. This CDR3 spans 15 amino acids. V gave up 1 base and J gave up 9 bases, with 20 bases separating them. CDR1 is SGHRS and CDR2 is YFSETQ in the germline V gene. This clonotype was seen many times. What it recognizes is unknown. This sample's TCRbeta library carried unique molecular identifier barcodes. TCRdb passed the PCR reads through MiXCR, listing each CDR3 protein once. The data show some 180,000 distinct CDR3 sequences, approximately 6.9% seen once. General observations from the study: At around two months after transplant, the alpha-beta T cells were reportedly derived from several hundred expanded clones that came from non-depleted graft cells. Elevated TCRbeta diversity at day 60 was traced, in some patients, to surviving recipient T cells and thymic progenitors.

This TCR came from a boy aged 2 to 10 with acute lymphoblastic leukemia, due to receive a stem cell transplant. This rearrangement joins TRBV5-1 to TRBJ2-7, with D uncertain. Specimen: PBMCs, collected before TCRalphabeta/CD19-depleted stem cell transplant. CDR3 in DNA: TGCGCCAGCAGCTTGATGATTGACACGGATGGTGTGCAGTACTTC. Its translation is CASSLMIDTDGVQYF. The full variable domain, in which reference TRBV5-1 and TRBJ2-7 provide the parts outside the CDR3, is KAGVTQTPRYLIKTRGQQVTLSCSPISGHRSVSWYQQTPGQGLQFLFEYFSETQRNKGNFPGRFSGRQFSNSRSEMNVSTLELGDSALYLCASSLMIDTDGVQYFGPGTRLTVT.